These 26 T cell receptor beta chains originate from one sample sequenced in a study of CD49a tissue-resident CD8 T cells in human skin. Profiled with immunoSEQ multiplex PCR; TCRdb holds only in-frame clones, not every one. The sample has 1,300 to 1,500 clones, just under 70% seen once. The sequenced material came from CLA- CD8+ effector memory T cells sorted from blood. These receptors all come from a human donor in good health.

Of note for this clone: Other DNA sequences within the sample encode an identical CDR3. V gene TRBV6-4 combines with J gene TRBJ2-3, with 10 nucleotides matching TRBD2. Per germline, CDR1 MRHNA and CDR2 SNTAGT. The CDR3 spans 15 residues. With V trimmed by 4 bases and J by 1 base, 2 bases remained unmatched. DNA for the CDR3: TGTGCCAGCAGTGGAACTAGCGGGGGCACAGATACGCAGTATTTT. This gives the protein CASSGTSGGTDTQYF.

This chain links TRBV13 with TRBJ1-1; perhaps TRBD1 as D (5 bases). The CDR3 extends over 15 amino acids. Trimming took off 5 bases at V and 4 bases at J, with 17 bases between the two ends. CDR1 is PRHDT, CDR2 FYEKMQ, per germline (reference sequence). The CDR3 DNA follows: TGTGCCAGCAGCCTAGCGGGGGAGGTTCGCACTGAAGCTTTCTTT. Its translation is CASSLAGEVRTEAFF.

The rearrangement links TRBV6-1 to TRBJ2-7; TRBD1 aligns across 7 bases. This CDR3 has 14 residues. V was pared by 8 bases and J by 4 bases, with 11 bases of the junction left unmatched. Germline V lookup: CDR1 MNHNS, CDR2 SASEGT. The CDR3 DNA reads TGTGCCAGCGAAGGAGACAGGGAAGCGTACGAGCAGTACTTC. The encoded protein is CASEGDREAYEQYF.

Here the CDR3 reads CASSQDRRGGPDTQYF. The CDR3 nucleotides read TGCGCCAGCAGCCAAGATAGGCGGGGGGGCCCAGATACGCAGTATTTT. J is TRBJ2-3 and V is TRBV4-3, with 9 bases lining up with TRBD2. CDR3 length equals 16 residues. The germline V gene has CDR1 LGHNA and CDR2 YSLEER. The trim removed 0 bases at V and 4 bases at J, leaving 5 bases unmatched.

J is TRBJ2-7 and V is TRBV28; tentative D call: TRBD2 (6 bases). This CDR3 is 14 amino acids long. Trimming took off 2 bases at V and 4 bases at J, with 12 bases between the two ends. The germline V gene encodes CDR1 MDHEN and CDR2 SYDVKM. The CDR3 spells CASSLVRGHYEQYF. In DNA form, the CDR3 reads TGTGCCAGCAGTTTAGTGCGGGGCCATTACGAGCAGTACTTC.

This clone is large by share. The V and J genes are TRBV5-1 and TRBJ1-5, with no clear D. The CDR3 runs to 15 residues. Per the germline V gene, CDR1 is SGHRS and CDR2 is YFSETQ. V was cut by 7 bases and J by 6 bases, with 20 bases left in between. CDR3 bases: TGCGCCAGCCGGGAGGGCAGGAATGCGGGTCAGCCCCAGCATTTT. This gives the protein CASREGRNAGQPQHF.

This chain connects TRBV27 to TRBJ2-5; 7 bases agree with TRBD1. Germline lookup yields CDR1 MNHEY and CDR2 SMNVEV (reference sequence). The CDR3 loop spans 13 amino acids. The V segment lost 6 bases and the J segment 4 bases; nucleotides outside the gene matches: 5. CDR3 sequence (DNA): TGTGCCAGCAGCCCCGACAGGGTAGAGACCCAGTACTTC. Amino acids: CASSPDRVETQYF.

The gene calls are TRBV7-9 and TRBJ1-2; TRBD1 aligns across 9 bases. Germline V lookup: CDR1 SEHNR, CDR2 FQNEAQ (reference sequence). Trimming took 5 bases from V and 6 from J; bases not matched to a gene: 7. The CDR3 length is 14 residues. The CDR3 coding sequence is TGTGCCAGCAGCATAGGGACAGGGAAAGATGGCTACACCTTC. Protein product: CASSIGTGKDGYTF.

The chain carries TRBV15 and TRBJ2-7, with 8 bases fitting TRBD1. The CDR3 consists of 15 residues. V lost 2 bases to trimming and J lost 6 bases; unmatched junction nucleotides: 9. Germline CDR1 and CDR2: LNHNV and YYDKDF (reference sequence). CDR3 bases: TGTGCCACCAGCAGAACGAGGACAGGGAGTATCGAGCAGTACTTC. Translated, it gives CATSRTRTGSIEQYF. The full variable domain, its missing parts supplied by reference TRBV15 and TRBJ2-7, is DAMVIQNPRYQVTQFGKPVTLSCSQTLNHNVMYWYQQKSSQAPKLLFHYYDKDFNNEADTPDNFQSRRPNTSFCFLDIRSPGLGDTAMYLCATSRTRTGSIEQYFGPGTRLTVT.

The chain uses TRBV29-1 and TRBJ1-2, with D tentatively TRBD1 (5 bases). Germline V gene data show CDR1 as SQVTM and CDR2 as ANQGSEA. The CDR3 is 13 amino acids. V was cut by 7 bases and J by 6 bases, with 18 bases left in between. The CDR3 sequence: CSAMHKQVDGYTF. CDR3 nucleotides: TGCAGCGCTATGCATAAACAGGTGGATGGCTACACCTTC.

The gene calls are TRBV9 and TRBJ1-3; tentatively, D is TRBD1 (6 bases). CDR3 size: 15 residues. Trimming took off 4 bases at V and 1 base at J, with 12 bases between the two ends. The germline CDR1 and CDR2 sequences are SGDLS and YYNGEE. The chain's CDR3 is CASSTPGASGNTIYF. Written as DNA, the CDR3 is TGTGCCAGCAGCACACCAGGGGCTTCTGGAAACACCATATATTTT.

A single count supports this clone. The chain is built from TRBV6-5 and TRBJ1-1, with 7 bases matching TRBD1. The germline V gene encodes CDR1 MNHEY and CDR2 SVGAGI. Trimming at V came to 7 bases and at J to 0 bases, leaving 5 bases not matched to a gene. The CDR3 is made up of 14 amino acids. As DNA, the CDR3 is TGTGCCAGCAATCAACAGGGGATGAACACTGAAGCTTTCTTT. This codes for CASNQQGMNTEAFF.

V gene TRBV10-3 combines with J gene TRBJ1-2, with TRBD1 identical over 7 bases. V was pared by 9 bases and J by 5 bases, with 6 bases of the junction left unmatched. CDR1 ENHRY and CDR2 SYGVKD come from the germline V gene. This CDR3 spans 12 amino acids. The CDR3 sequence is CAISRGAYGYTF. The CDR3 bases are TGTGCCATAAGCAGGGGGGCGTATGGCTACACCTTC.

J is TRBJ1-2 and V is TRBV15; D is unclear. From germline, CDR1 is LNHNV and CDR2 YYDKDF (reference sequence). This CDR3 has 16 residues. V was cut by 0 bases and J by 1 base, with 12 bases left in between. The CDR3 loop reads CATSRDPASSNYGYTF. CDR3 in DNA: TGTGCCACCAGCAGAGATCCCGCGTCAAGTAACTATGGCTACACCTTC.

The CDR3 DNA follows: TGTGCCAGCAGCTTTGGGCACTCTGGAAACACCATATATTTT. Translated: CASSFGHSGNTIYF. The V call is TRBV13, the J call TRBJ1-3; D remains unclear. The CDR3 extends over 14 amino acids. Between the trimmed V and J ends, which lost 3 bases and 0 bases, there was a span of 6 bases. Germline values: CDR1 PRHDT, CDR2 FYEKMQ (reference sequence).

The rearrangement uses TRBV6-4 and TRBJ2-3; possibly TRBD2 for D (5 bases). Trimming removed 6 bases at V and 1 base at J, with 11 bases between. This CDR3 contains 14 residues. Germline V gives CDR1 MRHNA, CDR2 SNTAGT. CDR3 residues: CASSLVGGTDTQYF. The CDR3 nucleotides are TGTGCCAGCAGCCTGGTCGGGGGCACAGATACGCAGTATTTT.

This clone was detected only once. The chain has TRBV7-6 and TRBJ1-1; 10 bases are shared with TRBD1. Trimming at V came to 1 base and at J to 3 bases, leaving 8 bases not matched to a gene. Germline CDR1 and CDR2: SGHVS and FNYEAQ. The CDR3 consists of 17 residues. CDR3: CASSLGGGTGADTEAFF. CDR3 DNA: TGTGCCAGCAGCTTAGGGGGGGGGACAGGGGCAGACACTGAAGCTTTCTTT. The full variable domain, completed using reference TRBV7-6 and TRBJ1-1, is GAGVSQSPRYKVTKRGQDVALRCDPISGHVSLYWYRQALGQGPEFLTYFNYEAQQDKSGLPNDRFSAERPEGSISTLTIQRTEQRDSAMYRCASSLGGGTGADTEAFFGQGTRLTVV.

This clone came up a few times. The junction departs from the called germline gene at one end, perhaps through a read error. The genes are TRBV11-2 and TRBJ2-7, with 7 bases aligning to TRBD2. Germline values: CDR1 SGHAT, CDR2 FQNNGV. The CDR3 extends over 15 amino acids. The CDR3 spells CASSQELAGAYEQYF. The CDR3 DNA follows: TGCGCCAGCAGCCAAGAACTGGCGGGGGCCTACGAGCAGTACTTC.

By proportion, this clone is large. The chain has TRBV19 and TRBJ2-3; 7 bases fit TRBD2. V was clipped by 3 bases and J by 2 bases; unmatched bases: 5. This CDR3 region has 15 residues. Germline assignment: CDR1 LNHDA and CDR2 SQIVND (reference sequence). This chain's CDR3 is CASSIRAGTTDTQYF. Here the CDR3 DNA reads TGTGCCAGTAGTATTCGAGCGGGGACCACAGATACGCAGTATTTT.

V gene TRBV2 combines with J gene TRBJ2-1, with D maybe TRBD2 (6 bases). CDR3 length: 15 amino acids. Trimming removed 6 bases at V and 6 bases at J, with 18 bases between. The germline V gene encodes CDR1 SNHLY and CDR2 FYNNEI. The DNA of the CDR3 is TGTGCCAGCAGGGACTATCTGATGGATCCCAATGAGCAGTTCTTC. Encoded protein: CASRDYLMDPNEQFF. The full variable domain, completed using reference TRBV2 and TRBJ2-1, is EPEVTQTPSHQVTQMGQEVILRCVPISNHLYFYWYRQILGQKVEFLVSFYNNEISEKSEIFDDQFSVERPDGSNFTLKIRSTKLEDSAMYFCASRDYLMDPNEQFFGPGTRLTVL.

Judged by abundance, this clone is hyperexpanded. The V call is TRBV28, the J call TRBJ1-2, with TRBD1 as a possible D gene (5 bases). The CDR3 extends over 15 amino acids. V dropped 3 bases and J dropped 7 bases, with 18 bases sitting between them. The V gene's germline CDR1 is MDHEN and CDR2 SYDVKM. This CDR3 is CASSLMGLVKSGYTF. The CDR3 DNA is TGTGCCAGCAGTTTGATGGGGCTTGTAAAGTCTGGCTACACCTTC.

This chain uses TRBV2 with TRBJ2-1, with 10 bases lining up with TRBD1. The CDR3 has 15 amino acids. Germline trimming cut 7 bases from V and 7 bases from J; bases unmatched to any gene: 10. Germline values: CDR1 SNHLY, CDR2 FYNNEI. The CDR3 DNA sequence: TGTGCCAGCAAAGCCGGGACAGGGGCATCGAATGAGCAGTTCTTC. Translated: CASKAGTGASNEQFF.

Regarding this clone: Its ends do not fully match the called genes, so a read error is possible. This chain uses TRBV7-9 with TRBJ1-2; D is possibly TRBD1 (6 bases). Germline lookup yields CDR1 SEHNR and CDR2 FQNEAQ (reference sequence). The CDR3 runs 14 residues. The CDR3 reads CASSLETGSYGHTF. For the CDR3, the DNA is TGTGCCAGCAGTTTGGAGACAGGATCCTATGGCCACACCTTC.

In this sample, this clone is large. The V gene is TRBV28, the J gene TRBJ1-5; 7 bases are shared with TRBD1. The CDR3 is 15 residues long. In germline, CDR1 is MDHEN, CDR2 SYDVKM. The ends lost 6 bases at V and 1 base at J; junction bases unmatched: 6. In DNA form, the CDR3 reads TGTGCCAGCAGATGGGACAGATTAAGCAATCAGCCCCAGCATTTT. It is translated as CASRWDRLSNQPQHF.

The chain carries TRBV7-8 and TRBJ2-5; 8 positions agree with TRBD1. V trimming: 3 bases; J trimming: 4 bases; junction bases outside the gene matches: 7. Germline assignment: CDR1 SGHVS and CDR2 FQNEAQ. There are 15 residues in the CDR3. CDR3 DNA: TGTGCCAGCAGCTTGGGACAGGCGGATTTAGAGACCCAGTACTTC. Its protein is CASSLGQADLETQYF.

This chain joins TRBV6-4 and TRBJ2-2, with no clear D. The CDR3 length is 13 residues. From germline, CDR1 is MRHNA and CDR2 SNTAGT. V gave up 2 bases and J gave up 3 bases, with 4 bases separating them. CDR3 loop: CASSDQDTGELFF. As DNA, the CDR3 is TGTGCCAGCAGTGACCAGGACACCGGGGAGCTGTTTTTT.